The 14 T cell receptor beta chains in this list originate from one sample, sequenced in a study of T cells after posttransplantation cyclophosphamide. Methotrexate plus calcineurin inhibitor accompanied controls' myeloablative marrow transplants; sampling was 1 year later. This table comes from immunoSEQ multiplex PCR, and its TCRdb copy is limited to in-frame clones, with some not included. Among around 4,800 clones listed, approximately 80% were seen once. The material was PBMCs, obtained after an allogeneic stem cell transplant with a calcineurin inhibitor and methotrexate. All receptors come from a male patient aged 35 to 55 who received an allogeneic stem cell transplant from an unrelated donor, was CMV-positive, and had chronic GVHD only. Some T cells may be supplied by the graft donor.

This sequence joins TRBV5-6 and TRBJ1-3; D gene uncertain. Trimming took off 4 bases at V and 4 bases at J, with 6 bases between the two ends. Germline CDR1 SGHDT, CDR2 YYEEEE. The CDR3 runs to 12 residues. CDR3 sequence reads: CASSRRGNTIYF. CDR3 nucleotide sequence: TGTGCCAGCAGCCGTAGAGGAAACACCATATATTTT.

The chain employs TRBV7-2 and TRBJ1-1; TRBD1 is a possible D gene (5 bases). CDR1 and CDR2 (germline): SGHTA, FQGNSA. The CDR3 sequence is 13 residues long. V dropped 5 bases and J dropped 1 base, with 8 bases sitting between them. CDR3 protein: CASSGGGNTEAFF. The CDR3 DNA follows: TGTGCCAGCAGCGGGGGGGGGAACACTGAAGCTTTCTTT.

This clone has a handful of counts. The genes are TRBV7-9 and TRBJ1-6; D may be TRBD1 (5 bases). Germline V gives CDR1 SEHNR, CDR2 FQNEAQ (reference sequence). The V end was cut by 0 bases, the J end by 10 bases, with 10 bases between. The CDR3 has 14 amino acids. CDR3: CASSLAGGASPLHF. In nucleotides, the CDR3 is TGTGCCAGCAGCTTAGCGGGAGGGGCATCACCCCTCCACTTT.

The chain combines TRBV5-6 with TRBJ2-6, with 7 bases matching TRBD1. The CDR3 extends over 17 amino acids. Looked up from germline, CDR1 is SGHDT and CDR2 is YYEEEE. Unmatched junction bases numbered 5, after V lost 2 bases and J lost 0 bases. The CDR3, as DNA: TGTGCCAGCAGCTTCAGGACAGGAAACTCTGGGGCCAACGTCCTGACTTTC. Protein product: CASSFRTGNSGANVLTF.

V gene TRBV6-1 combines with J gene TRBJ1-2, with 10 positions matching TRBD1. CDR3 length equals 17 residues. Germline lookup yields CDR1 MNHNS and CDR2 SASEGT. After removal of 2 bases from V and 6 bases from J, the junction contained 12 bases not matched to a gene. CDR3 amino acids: CASSELGPRQGAHGYTF. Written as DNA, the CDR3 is TGTGCCAGCAGTGAATTGGGTCCGAGACAGGGGGCGCATGGCTACACCTTC.

The CDR3 here is CASSIGRETYEQYF. CDR3 DNA: TGTGCCAGTAGTATAGGAAGAGAGACCTACGAGCAGTACTTC. This sequence joins TRBV19 and TRBJ2-7; D is unclear. CDR1 and CDR2 from the germline V gene are LNHDA and SQIVND (reference sequence). The germline V and J ends were trimmed by 1 base and 2 bases, with 9 bases remaining between them. The length of the CDR3 is 14 residues.

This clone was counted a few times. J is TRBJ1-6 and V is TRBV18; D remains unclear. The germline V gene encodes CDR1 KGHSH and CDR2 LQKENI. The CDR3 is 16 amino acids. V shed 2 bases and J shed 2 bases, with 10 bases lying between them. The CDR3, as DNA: TGTGCCAGCTCACCAGGCACAGCAACCTATAATTCACCCCTCCACTTT. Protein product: CASSPGTATYNSPLHF. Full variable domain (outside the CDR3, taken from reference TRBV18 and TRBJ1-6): NAGVMQNPRHLVRRRGQEARLRCSPMKGHSHVYWYRQLPEEGLKFMVYLQKENIIDESGMPKERFSAEFPKEGPSILRIQQVVRGDSAAYFCASSPGTATYNSPLHFGNGTRLTVT.

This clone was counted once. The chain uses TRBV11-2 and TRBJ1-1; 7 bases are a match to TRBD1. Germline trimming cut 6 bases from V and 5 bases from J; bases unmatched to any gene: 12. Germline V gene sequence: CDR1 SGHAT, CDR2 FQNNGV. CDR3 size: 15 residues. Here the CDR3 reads CASSLIGTRGTEAFF. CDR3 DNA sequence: TGTGCCAGCAGTTTGATCGGGACCAGGGGGACTGAAGCTTTCTTT.

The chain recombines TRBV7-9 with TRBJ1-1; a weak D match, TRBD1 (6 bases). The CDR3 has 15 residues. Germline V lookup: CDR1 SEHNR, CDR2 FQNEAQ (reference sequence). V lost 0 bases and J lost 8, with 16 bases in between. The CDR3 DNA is TGTGCCAGCAGCTTAGCGCCTGGACAGAGTCTCGAAGCTTTCTTT. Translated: CASSLAPGQSLEAFF.

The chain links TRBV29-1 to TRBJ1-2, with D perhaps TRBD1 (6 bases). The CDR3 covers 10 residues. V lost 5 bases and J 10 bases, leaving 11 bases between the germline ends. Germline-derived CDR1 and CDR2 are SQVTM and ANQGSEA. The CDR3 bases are TGCAGCGTTTACAGGGATTCCTACACCTTC. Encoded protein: CSVYRDSYTF.

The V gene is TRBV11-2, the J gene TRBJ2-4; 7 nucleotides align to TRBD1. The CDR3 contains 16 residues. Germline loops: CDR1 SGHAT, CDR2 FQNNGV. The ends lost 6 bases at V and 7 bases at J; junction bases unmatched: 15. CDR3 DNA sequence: TGTGCCAGCAGTCGCCAGCCGGGACAGACGCCCAACATTCAGTACTTC. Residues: CASSRQPGQTPNIQYF. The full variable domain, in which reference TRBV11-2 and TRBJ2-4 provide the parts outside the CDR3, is EAGVAQSPRYKIIEKRQSVAFWCNPISGHATLYWYQQILGQGPKLLIQFQNNGVVDDSQLPKDRFSAERLKGVDSTLKIQPAKLEDSAVYLCASSRQPGQTPNIQYFGAGTRLSVL.

CDR3 bases: TGTGCCAGCTCCCCTTCCGGGACTCGCTTCTATTTCGAGCAGTACTTC. Residues: CASSPSGTRFYFEQYF. This chain links TRBV18 with TRBJ2-7; D perhaps matches TRBD2 (6 bases). The germline gives CDR1 KGHSH, CDR2 LQKENI. The V and J ends lost 6 bases and 6 bases respectively, with 24 bases between them. The CDR3 is made up of 16 amino acids.

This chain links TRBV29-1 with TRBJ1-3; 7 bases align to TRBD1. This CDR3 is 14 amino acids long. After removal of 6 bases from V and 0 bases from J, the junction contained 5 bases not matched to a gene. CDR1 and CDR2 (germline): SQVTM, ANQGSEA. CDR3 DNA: TGCAGCGTGGAGGACAGGAACTCTGGAAACACCATATATTTT. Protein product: CSVEDRNSGNTIYF.

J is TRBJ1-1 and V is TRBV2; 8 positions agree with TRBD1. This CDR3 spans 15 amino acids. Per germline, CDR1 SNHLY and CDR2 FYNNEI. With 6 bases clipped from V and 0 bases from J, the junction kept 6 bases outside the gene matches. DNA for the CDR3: TGTGCCAGCAGGGCCCGACAGGGGTTGAACACTGAAGCTTTCTTT. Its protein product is CASRARQGLNTEAFF.